Below, one TCR beta chain is given with its context. Its antigen remains unidentified. Amplification used 60 Vbeta primers and 13 Jbeta primers. Only in-frame clones appear in the TCRdb table, and some are missing; sequencing was by immunoSEQ multiplex PCR. The top ten hold over 6% of the sample, which has over 95,000 clones, approximately 77% seen once. V lost 6 bases and J lost 8; bases outside the gene matches: 8. The CDR3 consists of 13 residues. From germline, CDR1 is MNHNY and CDR2 SVGAGI (reference sequence). This entry belongs to a study of cytomegalovirus exposure and HLA in healthy donors. Study results and limitations: Exclusion applied to some V segments, including TRBV6-2 and TRBV6-3, as they were indistinguishable. From TCR beta sequences, most subjects' HLA-A and HLA-B alleles were reportedly predicted accurately.

This chain links TRBV6-6 with TRBJ1-2, with 8 nucleotides matching TRBD1. Sequencing was done on a sample of PBMCs. This receptor was taken from a female donor in good health and CMV-seronegative. CDR3 sequence (DNA): TGTGCCAGCAGGGACTCAGGGGGCATCGGCTACACCTTC. This sequence encodes CASRDSGGIGYTF.